What follows is one T cell receptor beta chain and its context. Its antigen is unidentified. The data were taken from a study of cytomegalovirus exposure and HLA in healthy donors. Study-level information: The 120 validation repertoires, a later analysis reported, used the same platform as the 600 to 850 repertoires from the first cohort. Study-wide findings and caveats: The study designated 160 or so TCR beta chains cytomegalovirus-associated.

Germline V CDR1 and CDR2: SGDLS, YYNGEE. The CDR3 is 15 residues long. V was pared by 1 base and J by 5 bases, with 15 bases between. TCRdb's copy holds only in-frame clones and misses some; the assay was immunoSEQ multiplex PCR. The sample records 250,000 to 400,000 clones, over 75% being singletons. The TCR comes from a man aged 30-40 years in good health and CMV-seronegative. Source material: PBMCs. The V and J genes are TRBV9 and TRBJ1-1; D perhaps matches TRBD1 (6 bases). The CDR3 sequence is CASSVHGARGTEAFF. The DNA of the CDR3 is TGTGCCAGCAGCGTACACGGGGCTAGGGGGACTGAAGCTTTCTTT.